This T cell receptor (beta chain) comes out of a study of T cell responses to AZD1222 COVID-19 vaccine. Findings of the study overall: Repertoires were obtained only post-peak T cell response.

Sequencing was performed with immunoSEQ multiplex PCR; in TCRdb, only in-frame clones are kept and a portion is missing. The sample records over 120,000 clones, 93% being singletons. Comment on this clone: What it binds is not known.

This TCR came from an adult in good health. This sample comprised peripheral blood, obtained on day 0 of AZD1222 vaccination.

The CDR3 region is CASSLRRGGNEKLFF. In DNA, the CDR3 is TGTGCCAGCAGCCTGAGGCGGGGGGGGAATGAAAAACTGTTTTTT. The chain combines TRBV11-2 with TRBJ1-4, with D maybe TRBD1 (5 bases). Germline V gene lookup returns CDR1 SGHAT and CDR2 FQNNGV. This CDR3 region has 15 residues. Trimming took 5 bases from V and 5 from J, leaving 15 bases between them.